Below are 31 T cell receptor beta chains sequenced from a single sample in a study of blood T cell repertoires in COVID-19. Sequencing used immunoSEQ multiplex PCR; TCRdb keeps in-frame clones, though not all of them. The sample consists of more than 150,000 clones, 70% to 85% of them appearing once. Sequences were obtained from peripheral blood. The receptor set was obtained from a man aged 45-65 years who had recovered from COVID-19.

This rearrangement joins TRBV3-1 (or the pseudogene TRBV3-2) to TRBJ2-3, with TRBD1 matching over 8 bases. Germline CDR1 and CDR2: LGHDT and YNNKEL (reference sequence). Trimming took 4 bases from V and 2 from J; bases not matched to a gene: 8. The CDR3 loop spans 16 amino acids. CDR3 DNA sequence: TGTGCCAGCAGCCTAGCAGGACAGGGTCCCACAGATACGCAGTATTTT. This codes for CASSLAGQGPTDTQYF.

The chain employs TRBV7-9 and TRBJ2-7; D is perhaps TRBD1 (5 bases). V was shortened by 5 bases and J by 2 bases, with 10 bases between the two germline ends. Germline CDR1 reads SEHNR; CDR2 reads FQNEAQ (reference sequence). The CDR3 covers 13 residues. CDR3 coding DNA: TGTGCCAGCAGCCGGACACTACCCTACGAGCAGTACTTC. This codes for CASSRTLPYEQYF.

The rearrangement uses TRBV6-2 or TRBV6-3 and TRBJ2-1; 8 bases are shared with TRBD1. This CDR3 contains 16 residues. Germline V gene lookup returns CDR1 MNHEY and CDR2 SVGEGT. After removal of 2 bases from V and 3 bases from J, the junction contained 6 bases not matched to a gene. CDR3 loop: CASSYGPGGGYNEQFF. CDR3 DNA sequence: TGTGCCAGCAGTTACGGTCCAGGGGGCGGCTACAATGAGCAGTTCTTC.

The chain has TRBV5-4 and TRBJ2-7; 8 nucleotides match TRBD2. This CDR3 comprises 14 residues. J gave up 1 base and V 6 bases, and 6 bases lay outside the gene matches. The germline CDR1 and CDR2 sequences are SGHNT and YYREEE (reference sequence). The CDR3 DNA sequence: TGTGCCAGCACCCCATCGGGGGGGTCCTACGAGCAGTACTTC. Translating it yields CASTPSGGSYEQYF. Supplemented by reference TRBV5-4 and TRBJ2-7, the full variable domain reads ETGVTQSPTHLIKTRGQQVTLRCSSQSGHNTVSWYQQALGQGPQFIFQYYREEENGRGNFPPRFSGLQFPNYSSELNVNALELDDSALYLCASTPSGGSYEQYFGPGTRLTVT.

This rearrangement joins TRBV6-5 to TRBJ1-4; TRBD1 aligns across 9 bases. The CDR3 runs 14 residues. V gave up 9 bases and J gave up 7 bases; unmatched junction bases: 9. Germline V gene sequence: CDR1 MNHEY, CDR2 SVGAGI. The CDR3 bases are TGTGCCAGACAGGGGGCGGTTTGGTTTGAAAAACTGTTTTTT. Amino acid sequence: CARQGAVWFEKLFF.

This rearrangement joins TRBV29-1 to TRBJ2-2; D is perhaps TRBD2 (6 bases). The germline V and J ends were trimmed by 6 bases and 3 bases, with 14 bases remaining between them. The CDR3 runs to 14 residues. CDR1 is SQVTM, CDR2 ANQGSEA, per germline. The CDR3 region has the DNA TGCAGCGTGGGCCGGGACTTGGACACCGGGGAGCTGTTTTTT. Translated: CSVGRDLDTGELFF.

The rearrangement joins TRBV4-3 to TRBJ2-1, with TRBD2 identical over 9 bases. CDR1 is LGHNA and CDR2 is YSLEER in the germline V gene. The CDR3 sequence is 18 residues long. V shed 0 bases, J shed 12 bases, and the junction held 18 bases outside the gene matches. The CDR3 nucleotides are TGCGCCAGCAGCCAAGAGCTTGGAACTAGCGGGTTTCAACGGGGGCAGTTCTTC. It codes for CASSQELGTSGFQRGQFF.

The chain carries TRBV25-1 and TRBJ2-5, with a possible D match to TRBD1 (5 bases). CDR3 length equals 16 residues. CDR1 and CDR2 (germline): MGHDK, SYGVNS. V gave up 1 base and J gave up 2 bases, with 14 bases separating them. CDR3 DNA: TGTGCCAGCAGTGAATCCATGCGACAGATACAAGAGACCCAGTACTTC. Its protein is CASSESMRQIQETQYF. The full variable domain, with the rest looked up from reference TRBV25-1 and TRBJ2-5, is EADIYQTPRYLVIGTGKKITLECSQTMGHDKMYWYQQDPGMELHLIHYSYGVNSTEKGDLSSESTVSRIRTEHFPLTLESARPSHTSQYLCASSESMRQIQETQYFGPGTRLLVL.

The chain carries TRBV5-1 and TRBJ2-3; 8 bases are shared with TRBD1. The J segment lost 3 bases and the V segment lost 0 bases, leaving 3 bases of the junction unmatched. The CDR3 runs 15 residues. Per germline, CDR1 SGHRS and CDR2 YFSETQ. The CDR3 region has the DNA TGCGCCAGCAGCTTGGTGGACAGGGAAACAGATACGCAGTATTTT. Translating gives CASSLVDRETDTQYF.

This clone was detected a few times. The chain is built from TRBV6-2 or TRBV6-3 and TRBJ1-2; 7 nucleotides match TRBD1. The V segment lost 0 bases and the J segment 2 bases; nucleotides outside the gene matches: 18. The CDR3 has 20 residues. CDR1 is MNHEY and CDR2 is SVGEGT in the germline V gene. The CDR3: CASSYSISAGQAPLNYGYTF. DNA of the CDR3: TGTGCCAGCAGTTACTCGATATCGGCAGGACAGGCCCCGTTAAACTATGGCTACACCTTC.

There are many counts of this clone. V gene TRBV5-6 combines with J gene TRBJ1-4, with 9 positions matching TRBD1. J lost 5 bases, V lost 3 bases, and 8 bases had no gene match. Germline-derived CDR1 and CDR2 are SGHDT and YYEEEE. There are 16 residues in the CDR3. The CDR3: CASSYTSGTGNEKLFF. In DNA form, the CDR3 reads TGTGCCAGCAGCTATACCTCGGGGACAGGGAATGAAAAACTGTTTTTT.

The chain uses TRBV6-6 and TRBJ1-1; 7 bases are shared with TRBD1. There are 12 residues in the CDR3. Germline values: CDR1 MNHNY, CDR2 SVGAGI (reference sequence). The J segment lost 5 bases and the V segment lost 7 bases, leaving 4 bases of the junction unmatched. The CDR3 DNA reads as TGTGCCAGCATTATGACAGGGACTGAAGCTTTCTTT. This encodes CASIMTGTEAFF.

The chain uses TRBV29-1 and TRBJ2-7, with a tentative D call TRBD1 (8 bases). The V gene's germline CDR1 is SQVTM and CDR2 ANQGSEA. The CDR3 is 16 amino acids. V shed 6 bases and J shed 4 bases, with 25 bases lying between them. The CDR3 coding sequence is TGCAGCGTCCTCATGGGGAGGGACAGGCCTTTTTACGAGCAGTACTTC. Amino acids: CSVLMGRDRPFYEQYF.

The chain recombines TRBV20-1 with TRBJ2-7; tentatively, D is TRBD2 (6 bases). This CDR3 has 11 residues. V lost 5 bases, J lost 6 bases, and 11 bases lay in between. Germline V gene data show CDR1 as DFQATT and CDR2 as SNEGSKA (reference sequence). Written as DNA, the CDR3 is TGCAGTGCTGCGTCCGGGGGCGAGCAGTACTTC. Protein sequence: CSAASGGEQYF.

The chain combines TRBV28 with TRBJ2-2, with D hard to call. Germline V gene sequence: CDR1 MDHEN, CDR2 SYDVKM. CDR3 length: 18 residues. V shed 2 bases and J shed 0 bases, with 16 bases lying between them. The CDR3 nucleotides are TGTGCCAGCAGTTTAGACGTGCGGCGATACGCGAACACCGGGGAGCTGTTTTTT. Amino acids: CASSLDVRRYANTGELFF.

The J gene is TRBJ2-7, the V gene TRBV19, with 9 bases identical to TRBD1. Trimming cost V 3 bases and J 4 bases; bases outside gene matches: 10. Germline V CDR1 and CDR2: LNHDA, SQIVND (reference sequence). The CDR3 runs 16 residues. CDR3 region: CASSIFSGDRVYEQYF. Written as DNA, the CDR3 is TGTGCCAGTAGTATTTTTTCGGGGGACAGGGTATACGAGCAGTACTTC.

The V call is TRBV7-2, the J call TRBJ2-2; D call uncertain. Germline lookup yields CDR1 SGHTA and CDR2 FQGNSA. The CDR3 covers 13 residues. The V end lost 3 bases, the J end lost 0 bases, and 2 bases lay between the germline ends. The CDR3 DNA follows: TGTGCCAGCAGCTTCGCGAACACCGGGGAGCTGTTTTTT. Translation: CASSFANTGELFF. The full variable domain, rest sourced from reference TRBV7-2 and TRBJ2-2, is GAGVSQSPSNKVTEKGKDVELRCDPISGHTALYWYRQSLGQGLEFLIYFQGNSAPDKSGLPSDRFSAERTGGSVSTLTIQRTQQEDSAVYLCASSFANTGELFFGEGSRLTVL.

This chain uses TRBV5-1 with TRBJ2-5; 8 bases match TRBD2. Trimming at V came to 0 bases and at J to 4 bases, leaving 2 bases not matched to a gene. CDR1 SGHRS and CDR2 YFSETQ come from the germline V gene. This CDR3 comprises 14 residues. The CDR3 reads CASSLVAGSETQYF. CDR3 sequence (DNA): TGCGCCAGCAGCTTGGTAGCGGGATCAGAGACCCAGTACTTC.

The chain has TRBV13 and TRBJ2-1, with D uncertain. The germline V and J ends were trimmed by 3 bases and 4 bases, with 4 bases remaining between them. Germline V gene data show CDR1 as PRHDT and CDR2 as FYEKMQ (reference sequence). This CDR3 has 12 amino acids. The CDR3 loop reads CASSFRYNEQFF. The CDR3 region has the DNA TGTGCCAGCAGCTTCAGATACAATGAGCAGTTCTTC.

This clone was picked up a small number of times. The chain recombines TRBV6-2 or TRBV6-3 with TRBJ1-2; no reliable D call. Per the germline V gene, CDR1 is MNHEY and CDR2 is SVGEGT. V was clipped by 5 bases and J by 0 bases, with 7 bases between them. The CDR3 is 13 amino acids. This chain's CDR3 is CASSTVSNYGYTF. DNA for the CDR3: TGTGCCAGCAGTACAGTATCTAACTATGGCTACACCTTC.

The rearrangement links TRBV6-5 to TRBJ2-7; the match to TRBD1 covers 8 bases. The CDR3 covers 13 residues. V lost 6 bases and J lost 3; bases outside the gene matches: 4. Germline V gene data show CDR1 as MNHEY and CDR2 as SVGAGI. The DNA for the CDR3 is TGTGCCAGCAGATATGACAGGGGCTACGAGCAGTACTTC. Protein: CASRYDRGYEQYF.

As DNA, the CDR3 is TGCAGTGCTAGTTCAGGAACGGGACTAGGGTCCTACGAGCAGTACTTC. Translating it yields CSASSGTGLGSYEQYF. V is TRBV20-1 and J is TRBJ2-7, with 8 nucleotides matching TRBD2. From germline, CDR1 is DFQATT and CDR2 SNEGSKA (reference sequence). V was clipped by 3 bases and J by 1 base; unmatched bases: 11. The CDR3 contains 16 residues.

J is TRBJ2-5 and V is TRBV30; 11 positions agree with TRBD2. Germline trimming cut 5 bases from V and 5 bases from J; bases unmatched to any gene: 13. Germline loops: CDR1 GTSNPN, CDR2 SVGIG (reference sequence). The CDR3 consists of 16 residues. CDR3 region: CAWSTGLAGPEETQYF. The CDR3 DNA reads as TGTGCCTGGTCCACTGGACTAGCGGGTCCTGAGGAGACCCAGTACTTC.

The rearrangement links TRBV6-5 to TRBJ2-5, with a possible D match to TRBD2 (5 bases). The ends were cut back, 2 bases at V and 1 base at J, with 5 bases in the middle. The CDR3 length is 13 residues. CDR1 is MNHEY and CDR2 is SVGAGI in the germline V gene. The CDR3 bases are TGTGCCAGCAGTTACGGGAGCCAAGAGACCCAGTACTTC. Protein product: CASSYGSQETQYF.

The V and J genes are TRBV3-1 (or the pseudogene TRBV3-2) and TRBJ2-7, with 11 bases identical to TRBD2. Germline CDR1 and CDR2: LGHDT and YNNKEL (reference sequence). CDR3 size: 15 residues. V trimming: 5 bases; J trimming: 6 bases; junction bases outside the gene matches: 9. The CDR3, as DNA: TGTGCCAGCAGCTTCCTTAGCGGGAGGGCCGGCGAGCAGTACTTC. This translates into CASSFLSGRAGEQYF.

Written as DNA, the CDR3 is TGCGCCAGCAGCCAAGAGCTGGCAGCTAGGGAGCAGTTCTTC. Residues: CASSQELAAREQFF. The V call is TRBV4-3, the J call TRBJ2-1, with D unresolved. Germline CDR1 reads LGHNA; CDR2 reads YSLEER. Trimming took off 0 bases at V and 10 bases at J, with 13 bases between the two ends. CDR3 length: 14 amino acids.

This chain connects TRBV7-9 to TRBJ2-1; 7 bases match TRBD2. Germline CDR1 is SEHNR and CDR2 is FQNEAQ (reference sequence). The CDR3 is made up of 13 amino acids. Trimming cost V 2 bases and J 12 bases; bases outside gene matches: 7. CDR3 amino acids: CASSLSGGSGQFF. CDR3 in DNA: TGTGCCAGCAGCTTATCGGGCGGGAGCGGGCAGTTCTTC.

The J gene is TRBJ2-7, the V gene TRBV5-1; D is possibly TRBD2 (5 bases). This CDR3 has 15 residues. Trimming cost V 0 bases and J 0 bases, with 10 bases left between them. The germline CDR1 and CDR2 sequences are SGHRS and YFSETQ. The CDR3 here is CASSLGRGYSYEQYF. In DNA form, the CDR3 reads TGCGCCAGCAGCTTGGGTCGGGGTTACTCCTACGAGCAGTACTTC.

This clone was observed a few times. This rearrangement joins TRBV25-1 to TRBJ2-1; D not resolved. This CDR3 contains 14 residues. Germline CDR1 MGHDK, CDR2 SYGVNS. Trimming shortened V by 3 bases and J by 2 bases, and 8 bases separated the two germline ends. The CDR3 DNA reads TGTGCCAGCAGTGATAGTCGCCCCTACAATGAGCAGTTCTTC. The encoded protein is CASSDSRPYNEQFF.

Comments on this clone: Distinct nucleotide sequences in the sample also encode this CDR3. This sequence joins TRBV10-1 and TRBJ2-2, with 11 positions matching TRBD2. The germline V gene has CDR1 WNHNN and CDR2 SYGVQD (reference sequence). The trim removed 6 bases at V and 0 bases at J, leaving 6 bases unmatched. The CDR3 has 17 amino acids. CDR3 bases: TGCGCCAGCAGCAGTGGGACTAGCGGTCCGAACACCGGGGAGCTGTTTTTT. This gives the protein CASSSGTSGPNTGELFF.

The chain uses TRBV27 and TRBJ2-1, with D uncertain. This CDR3 region has 12 residues. The germline gives CDR1 MNHEY, CDR2 SMNVEV (reference sequence). V lost 2 bases to trimming and J lost 5 bases, with 4 bases between them. The chain's CDR3 is CASSLRDNEQFF. CDR3 DNA: TGTGCCAGCAGTTTAAGAGACAATGAGCAGTTCTTC.